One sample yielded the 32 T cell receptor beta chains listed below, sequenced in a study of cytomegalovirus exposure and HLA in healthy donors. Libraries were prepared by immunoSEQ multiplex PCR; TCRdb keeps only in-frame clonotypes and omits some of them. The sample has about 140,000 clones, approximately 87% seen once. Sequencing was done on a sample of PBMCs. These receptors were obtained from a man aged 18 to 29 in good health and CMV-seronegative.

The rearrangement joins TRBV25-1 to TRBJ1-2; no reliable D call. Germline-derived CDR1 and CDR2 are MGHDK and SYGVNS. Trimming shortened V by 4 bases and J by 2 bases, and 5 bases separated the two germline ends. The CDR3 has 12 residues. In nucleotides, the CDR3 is TGTGCCAGCAGTGCGGGGAACTATGGCTACACCTTC. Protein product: CASSAGNYGYTF.

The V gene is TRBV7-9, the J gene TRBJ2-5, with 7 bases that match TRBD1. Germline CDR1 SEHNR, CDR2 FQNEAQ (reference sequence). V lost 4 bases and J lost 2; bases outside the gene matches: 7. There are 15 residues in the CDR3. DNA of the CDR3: TGTGCCAGCAGCTGGGGACAGCCGGGACAAGAGACCCAGTACTTC. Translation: CASSWGQPGQETQYF.

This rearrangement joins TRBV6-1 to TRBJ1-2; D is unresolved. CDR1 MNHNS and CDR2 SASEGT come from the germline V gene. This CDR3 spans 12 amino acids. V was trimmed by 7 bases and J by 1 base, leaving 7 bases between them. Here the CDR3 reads CASMGSNYGYTF. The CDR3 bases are TGTGCCAGCATGGGCAGTAACTATGGCTACACCTTC.

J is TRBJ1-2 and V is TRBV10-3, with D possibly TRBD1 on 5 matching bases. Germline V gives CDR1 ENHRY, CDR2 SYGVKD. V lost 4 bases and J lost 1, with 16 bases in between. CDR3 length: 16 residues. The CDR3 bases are TGTGCCATCAGTGCGGTACGGGGGACCCTTAACTATGGCTACACCTTC. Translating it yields CAISAVRGTLNYGYTF.

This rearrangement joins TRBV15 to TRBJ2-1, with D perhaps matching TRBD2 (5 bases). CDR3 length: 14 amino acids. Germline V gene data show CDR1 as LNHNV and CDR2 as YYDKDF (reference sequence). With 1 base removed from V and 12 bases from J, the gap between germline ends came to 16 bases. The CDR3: CATSRGGGLQSQFF. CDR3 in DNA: TGTGCCACCAGCAGAGGCGGCGGGTTGCAGTCGCAGTTCTTC.

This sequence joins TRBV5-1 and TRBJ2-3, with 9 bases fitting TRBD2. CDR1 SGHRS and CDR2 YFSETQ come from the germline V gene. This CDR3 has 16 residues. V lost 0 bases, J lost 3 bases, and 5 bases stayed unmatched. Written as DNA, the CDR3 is TGCGCCAGCAGCTTGGCCGCTAGCGGGGAGACAGATACGCAGTATTTT. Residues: CASSLAASGETDTQYF.

The chain's CDR3 is CASSLEPRGFYEQYF. CDR3 DNA: TGCGCCAGCAGCTTGGAACCCAGAGGATTCTACGAGCAGTACTTC. The chain carries TRBV5-1 and TRBJ2-7; D uncertain. Trimming took 0 bases from V and 3 from J, leaving 13 bases between them. The germline V gene encodes CDR1 SGHRS and CDR2 YFSETQ. The CDR3 has 15 amino acids.

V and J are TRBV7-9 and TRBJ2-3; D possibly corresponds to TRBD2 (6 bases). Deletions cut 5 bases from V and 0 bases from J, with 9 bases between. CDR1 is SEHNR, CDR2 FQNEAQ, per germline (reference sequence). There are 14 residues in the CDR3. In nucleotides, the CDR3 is TGTGCCAGCAGCCGGGGGACTAGCACAGATACGCAGTATTTT. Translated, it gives CASSRGTSTDTQYF.

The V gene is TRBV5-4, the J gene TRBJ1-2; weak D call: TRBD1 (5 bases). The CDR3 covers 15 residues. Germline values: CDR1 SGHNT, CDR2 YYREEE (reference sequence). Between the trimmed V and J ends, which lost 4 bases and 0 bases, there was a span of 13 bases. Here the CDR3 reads CASSAKTDANYGYTF. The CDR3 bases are TGTGCCAGCAGCGCGAAGACAGACGCTAACTATGGCTACACCTTC.

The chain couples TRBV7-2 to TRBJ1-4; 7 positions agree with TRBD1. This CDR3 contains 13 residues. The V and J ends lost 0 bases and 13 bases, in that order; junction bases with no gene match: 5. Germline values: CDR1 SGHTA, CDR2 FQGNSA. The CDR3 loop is CASSLAEGQTLFF. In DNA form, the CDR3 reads TGTGCCAGCAGCTTAGCGGAGGGACAGACACTGTTTTTT.

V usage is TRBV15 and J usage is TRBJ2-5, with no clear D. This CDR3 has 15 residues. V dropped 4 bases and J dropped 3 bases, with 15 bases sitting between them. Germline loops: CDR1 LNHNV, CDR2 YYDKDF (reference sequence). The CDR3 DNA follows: TGTGCCACCAGCACCCGGCGAGGCCCTGAAGAGACCCAGTACTTC. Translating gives CATSTRRGPEETQYF. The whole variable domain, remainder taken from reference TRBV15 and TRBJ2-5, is DAMVIQNPRYQVTQFGKPVTLSCSQTLNHNVMYWYQQKSSQAPKLLFHYYDKDFNNEADTPDNFQSRRPNTSFCFLDIRSPGLGDTAMYLCATSTRRGPEETQYFGPGTRLLVL.

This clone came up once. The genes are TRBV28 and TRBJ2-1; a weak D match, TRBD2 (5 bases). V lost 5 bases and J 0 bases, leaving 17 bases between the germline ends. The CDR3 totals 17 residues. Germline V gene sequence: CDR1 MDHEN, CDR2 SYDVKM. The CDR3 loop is CASSAGLTDGSYNEQFF. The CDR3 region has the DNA TGTGCCAGCAGTGCAGGACTGACTGATGGCTCCTACAATGAGCAGTTCTTC.

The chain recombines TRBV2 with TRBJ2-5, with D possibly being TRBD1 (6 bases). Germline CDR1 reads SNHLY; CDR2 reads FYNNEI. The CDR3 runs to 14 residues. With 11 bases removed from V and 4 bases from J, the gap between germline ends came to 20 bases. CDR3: CAGRQEYFSETQYF. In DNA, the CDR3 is TGTGCCGGTAGACAGGAGTATTTTTCAGAGACCCAGTACTTC. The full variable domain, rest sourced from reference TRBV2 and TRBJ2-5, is EPEVTQTPSHQVTQMGQEVILRCVPISNHLYFYWYRQILGQKVEFLVSFYNNEISEKSEIFDDQFSVERPDGSNFTLKIRSTKLEDSAMYFCAGRQEYFSETQYFGPGTRLLVL.

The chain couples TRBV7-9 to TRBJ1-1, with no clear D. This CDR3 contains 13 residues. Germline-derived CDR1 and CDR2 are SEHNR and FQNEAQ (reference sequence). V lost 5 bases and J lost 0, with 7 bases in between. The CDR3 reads CASSPEMNTEAFF. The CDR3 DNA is TGTGCCAGCAGCCCCGAGATGAACACTGAAGCTTTCTTT. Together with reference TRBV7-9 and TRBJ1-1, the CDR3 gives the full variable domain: DTGVSQNPRHKITKRGQNVTFRCDPISEHNRLYWYRQTLGQGPEFLTYFQNEAQLEKSRLLSDRFSAERPKGSFSTLEIQRTEQGDSAMYLCASSPEMNTEAFFGQGTRLTVV.

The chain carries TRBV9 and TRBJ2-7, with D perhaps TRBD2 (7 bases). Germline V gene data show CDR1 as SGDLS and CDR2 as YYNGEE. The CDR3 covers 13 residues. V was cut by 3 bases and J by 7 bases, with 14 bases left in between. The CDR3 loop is CASSASGGGEQYF. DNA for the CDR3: TGTGCCAGCAGCGCTAGCGGAGGGGGGGAGCAGTACTTC. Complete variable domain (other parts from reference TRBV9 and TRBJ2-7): DSGVTQTPKHLITATGQRVTLRCSPRSGDLSVYWYQQSLDQGLQFLIQYYNGEERAKGNILERFSAQQFPDLHSELNLSSLELGDSALYFCASSASGGGEQYFGPGTRLTVT.

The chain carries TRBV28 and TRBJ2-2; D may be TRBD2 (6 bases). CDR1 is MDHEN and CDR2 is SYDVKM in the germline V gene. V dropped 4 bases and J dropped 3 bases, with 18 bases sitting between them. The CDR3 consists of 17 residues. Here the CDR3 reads CASSSPGGVAHTGELFF. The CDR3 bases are TGTGCCAGCAGTTCCCCCGGCGGGGTAGCCCACACCGGGGAGCTGTTTTTT.

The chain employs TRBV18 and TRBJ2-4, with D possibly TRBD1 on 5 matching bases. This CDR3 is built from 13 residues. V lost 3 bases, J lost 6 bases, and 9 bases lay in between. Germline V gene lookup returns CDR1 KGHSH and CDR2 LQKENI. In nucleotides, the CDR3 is TGTGCCAGCTCACCTACCACAGGAAACATTCAGTACTTC. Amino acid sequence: CASSPTTGNIQYF.

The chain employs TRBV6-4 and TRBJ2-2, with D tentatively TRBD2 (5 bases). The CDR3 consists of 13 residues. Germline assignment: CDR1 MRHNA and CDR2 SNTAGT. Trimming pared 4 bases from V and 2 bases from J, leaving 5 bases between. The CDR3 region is CASSGTNTGELFF. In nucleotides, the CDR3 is TGTGCCAGCAGTGGGACTAACACCGGGGAGCTGTTTTTT.

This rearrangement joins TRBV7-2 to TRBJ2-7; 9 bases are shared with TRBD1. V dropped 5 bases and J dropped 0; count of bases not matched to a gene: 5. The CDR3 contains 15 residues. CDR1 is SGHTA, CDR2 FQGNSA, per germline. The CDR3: CASSLGTGPSYEQYF. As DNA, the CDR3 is TGTGCCAGCAGCCTCGGGACAGGGCCCTCCTACGAGCAGTACTTC.

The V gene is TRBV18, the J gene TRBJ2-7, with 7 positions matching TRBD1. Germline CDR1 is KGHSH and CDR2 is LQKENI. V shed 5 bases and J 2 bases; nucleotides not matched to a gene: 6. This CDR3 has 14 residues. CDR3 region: CASSVGTAAYEQYF. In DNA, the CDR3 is TGTGCCAGCTCAGTAGGGACAGCTGCCTACGAGCAGTACTTC.

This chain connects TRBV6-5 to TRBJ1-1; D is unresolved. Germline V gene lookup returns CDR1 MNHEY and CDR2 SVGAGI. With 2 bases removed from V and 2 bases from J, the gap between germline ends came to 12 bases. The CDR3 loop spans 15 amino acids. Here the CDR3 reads CASSYQVVSNTEAFF. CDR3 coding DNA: TGTGCCAGCAGTTACCAAGTGGTCAGTAACACTGAAGCTTTCTTT.

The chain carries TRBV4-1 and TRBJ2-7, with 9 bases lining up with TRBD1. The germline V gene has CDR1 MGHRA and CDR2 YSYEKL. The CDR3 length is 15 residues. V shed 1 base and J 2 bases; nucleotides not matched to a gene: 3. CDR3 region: CASSQAGQGTYEQYF. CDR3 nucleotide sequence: TGCGCCAGCAGCCAAGCCGGACAGGGGACCTACGAGCAGTACTTC.

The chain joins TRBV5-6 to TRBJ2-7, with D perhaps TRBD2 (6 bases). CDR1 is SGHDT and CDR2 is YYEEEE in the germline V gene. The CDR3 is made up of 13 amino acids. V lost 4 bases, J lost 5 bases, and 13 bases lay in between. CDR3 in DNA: TGTGCCAGCAGCCATGCAGGAGGGCACGAGCAGTACTTC. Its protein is CASSHAGGHEQYF.

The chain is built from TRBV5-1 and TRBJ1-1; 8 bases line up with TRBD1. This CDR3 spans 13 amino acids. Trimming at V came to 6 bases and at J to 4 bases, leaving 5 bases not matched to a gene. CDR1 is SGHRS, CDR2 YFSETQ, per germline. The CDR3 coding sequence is TGCGCCAGCACCTTAACAGGGGGCACTGAAGCTTTCTTT. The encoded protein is CASTLTGGTEAFF.

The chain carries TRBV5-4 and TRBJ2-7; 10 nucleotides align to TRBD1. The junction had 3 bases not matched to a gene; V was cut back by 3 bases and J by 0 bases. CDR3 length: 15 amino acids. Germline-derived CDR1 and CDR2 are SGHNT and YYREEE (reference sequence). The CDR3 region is CASSSGQGFSYEQYF. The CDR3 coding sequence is TGTGCCAGCAGCTCGGGACAGGGGTTCTCCTACGAGCAGTACTTC.

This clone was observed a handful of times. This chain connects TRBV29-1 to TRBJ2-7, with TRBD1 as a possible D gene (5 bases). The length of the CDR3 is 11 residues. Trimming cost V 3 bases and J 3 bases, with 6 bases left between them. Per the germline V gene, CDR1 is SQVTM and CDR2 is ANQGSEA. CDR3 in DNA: TGCAGCGTTGAGCAGGGCTACGAGCAGTACTTC. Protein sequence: CSVEQGYEQYF.

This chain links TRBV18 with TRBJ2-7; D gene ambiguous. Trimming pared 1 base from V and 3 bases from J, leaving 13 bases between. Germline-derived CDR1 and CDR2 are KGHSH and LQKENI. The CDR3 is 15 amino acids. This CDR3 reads CASSPRVNAGYEQYF. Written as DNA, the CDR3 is TGTGCCAGCTCACCACGTGTGAACGCAGGCTACGAGCAGTACTTC.

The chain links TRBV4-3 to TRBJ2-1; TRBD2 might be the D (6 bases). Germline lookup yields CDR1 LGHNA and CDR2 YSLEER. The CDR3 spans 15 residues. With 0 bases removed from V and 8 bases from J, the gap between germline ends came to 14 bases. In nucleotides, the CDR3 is TGCGCCAGCAGCCAAGATCCAGGGTGGGGGGATGAGCAGTTCTTC. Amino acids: CASSQDPGWGDEQFF.

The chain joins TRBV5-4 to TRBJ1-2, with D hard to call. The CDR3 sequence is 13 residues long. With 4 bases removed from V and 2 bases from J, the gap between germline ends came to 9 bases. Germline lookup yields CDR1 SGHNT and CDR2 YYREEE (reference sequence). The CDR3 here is CASSPDKNYGYTF. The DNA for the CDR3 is TGTGCCAGCAGCCCCGACAAGAACTATGGCTACACCTTC.

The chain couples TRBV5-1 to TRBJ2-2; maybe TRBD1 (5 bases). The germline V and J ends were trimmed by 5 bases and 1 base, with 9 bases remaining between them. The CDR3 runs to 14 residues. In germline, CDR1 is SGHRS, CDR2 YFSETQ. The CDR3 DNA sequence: TGCGCCAGCAGTAACGACAGGAACACCGGGGAGCTGTTTTTT. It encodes CASSNDRNTGELFF.

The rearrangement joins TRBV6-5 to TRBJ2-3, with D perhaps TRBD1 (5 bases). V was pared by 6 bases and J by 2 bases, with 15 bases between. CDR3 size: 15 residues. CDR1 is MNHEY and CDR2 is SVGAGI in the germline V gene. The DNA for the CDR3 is TGTGCCAGCAGACCAGGGTTTAGTCCCACAGATACGCAGTATTTT. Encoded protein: CASRPGFSPTDTQYF.

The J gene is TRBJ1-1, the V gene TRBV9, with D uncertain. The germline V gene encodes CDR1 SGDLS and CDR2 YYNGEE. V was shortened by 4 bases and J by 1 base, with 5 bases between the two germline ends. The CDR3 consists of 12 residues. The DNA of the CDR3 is TGTGCCAGCAGCCCGTCGAACACTGAAGCTTTCTTT. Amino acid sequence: CASSPSNTEAFF.